This entry concerns a single T cell receptor (beta chain). The assay was immunoSEQ multiplex PCR, and TCRdb's table has in-frame clones only and misses some. The sample consists of approximately 120,000 clones, 84% of them appearing once. The data were obtained in a study of T cell responses to AZD1222 COVID-19 vaccine. The V gene lost 0 bases and the J gene lost 9 bases, with 16 bases spanning the gap. The CDR3 is made up of 15 amino acids. The germline V gene encodes CDR1 SGHRS and CDR2 YFSETQ. This sequence originates from an adult who received the AZD1222 COVID-19 vaccine. Specimen: peripheral blood, collected 28 days after the second AZD1222 dose. V is TRBV5-1 and J is TRBJ2-1; either TRBD1 or TRBD2 may fit D (5 bases each). The CDR3 region has the DNA TGCGCCAGCAGCTTGGGGGGGACCCGTGCCGGTGAGCAGTTCTTC. Translating it yields CASSLGGTRAGEQFF.